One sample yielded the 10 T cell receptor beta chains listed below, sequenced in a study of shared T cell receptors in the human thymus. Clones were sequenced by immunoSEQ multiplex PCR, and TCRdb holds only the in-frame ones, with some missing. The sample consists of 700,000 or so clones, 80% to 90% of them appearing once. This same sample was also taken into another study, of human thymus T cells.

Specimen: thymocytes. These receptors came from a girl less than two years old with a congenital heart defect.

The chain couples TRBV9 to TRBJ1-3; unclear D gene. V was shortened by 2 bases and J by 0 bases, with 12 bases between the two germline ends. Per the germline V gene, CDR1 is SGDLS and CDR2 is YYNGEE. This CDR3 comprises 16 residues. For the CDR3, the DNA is TGTGCCAGCAGCGTGGAGGCACCTGACTCTGGAAACACCATATATTTT. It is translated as CASSVEAPDSGNTIYF.

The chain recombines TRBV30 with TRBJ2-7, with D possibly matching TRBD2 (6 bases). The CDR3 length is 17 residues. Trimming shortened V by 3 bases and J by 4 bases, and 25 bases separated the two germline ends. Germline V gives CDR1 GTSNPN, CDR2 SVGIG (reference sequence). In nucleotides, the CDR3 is TGTGCCTGGAGCCCACTACTAGCCAGCCTTAGAAGATACGAGCAGTACTTC. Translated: CAWSPLLASLRRYEQYF.

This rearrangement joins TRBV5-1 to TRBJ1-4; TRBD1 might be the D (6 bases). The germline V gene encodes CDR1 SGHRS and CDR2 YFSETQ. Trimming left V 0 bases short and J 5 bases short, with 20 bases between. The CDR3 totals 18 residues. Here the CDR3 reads CASSLGSIQRTVNEKLFF. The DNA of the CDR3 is TGCGCCAGCAGCTTGGGCTCTATTCAGCGGACAGTCAATGAAAAACTGTTTTTT. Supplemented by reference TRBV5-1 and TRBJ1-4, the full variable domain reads KAGVTQTPRYLIKTRGQQVTLSCSPISGHRSVSWYQQTPGQGLQFLFEYFSETQRNKGNFPGRFSGRQFSNSRSEMNVSTLELGDSALYLCASSLGSIQRTVNEKLFFGSGTQLSVL.

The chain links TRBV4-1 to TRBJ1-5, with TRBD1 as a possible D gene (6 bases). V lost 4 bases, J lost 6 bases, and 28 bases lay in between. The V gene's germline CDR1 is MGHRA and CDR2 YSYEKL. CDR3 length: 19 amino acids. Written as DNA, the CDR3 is TGCGCCAGCAGCCCCAGATGGGACACCCATTCAGATAGAGGTCAGCCCCAGCATTTT. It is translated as CASSPRWDTHSDRGQPQHF.

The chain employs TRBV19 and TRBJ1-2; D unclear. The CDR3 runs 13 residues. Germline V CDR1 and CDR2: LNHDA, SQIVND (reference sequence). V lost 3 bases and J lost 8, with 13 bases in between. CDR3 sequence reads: CASSIGWALGYTF. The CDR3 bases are TGTGCCAGTAGTATCGGTTGGGCCCTAGGCTACACCTTC.

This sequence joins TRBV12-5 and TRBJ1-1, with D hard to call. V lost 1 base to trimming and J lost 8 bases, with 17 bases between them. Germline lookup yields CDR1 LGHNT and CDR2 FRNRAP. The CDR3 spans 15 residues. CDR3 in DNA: TGTGCTAGTGGTTTGGAAACAGAGCAGGAGGACGAAGCTTTCTTT. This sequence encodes CASGLETEQEDEAFF.

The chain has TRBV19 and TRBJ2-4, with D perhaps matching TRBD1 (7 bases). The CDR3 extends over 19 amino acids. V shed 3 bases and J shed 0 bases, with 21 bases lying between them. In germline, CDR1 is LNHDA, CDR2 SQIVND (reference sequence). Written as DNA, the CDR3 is TGTGCCAGTAGTATGCGGTGGACAGGTGGGACTTTAGCCAAAAACATTCAGTACTTC. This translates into CASSMRWTGGTLAKNIQYF.

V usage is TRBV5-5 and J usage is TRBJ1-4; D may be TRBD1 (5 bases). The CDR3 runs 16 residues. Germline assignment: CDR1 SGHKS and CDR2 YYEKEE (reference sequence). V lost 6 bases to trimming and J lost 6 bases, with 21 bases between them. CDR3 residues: CASNLWGGFGDEKLFF. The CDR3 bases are TGTGCCAGCAACCTCTGGGGGGGATTTGGTGATGAAAAACTGTTTTTT.

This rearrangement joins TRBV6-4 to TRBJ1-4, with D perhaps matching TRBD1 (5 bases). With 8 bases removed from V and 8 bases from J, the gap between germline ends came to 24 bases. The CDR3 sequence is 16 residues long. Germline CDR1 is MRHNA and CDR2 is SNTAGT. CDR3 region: CASQCPRGAPGEKLFF. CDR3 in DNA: TGTGCCAGCCAGTGCCCGCGGGGCGCCCCGGGGGAAAAACTGTTTTTT.

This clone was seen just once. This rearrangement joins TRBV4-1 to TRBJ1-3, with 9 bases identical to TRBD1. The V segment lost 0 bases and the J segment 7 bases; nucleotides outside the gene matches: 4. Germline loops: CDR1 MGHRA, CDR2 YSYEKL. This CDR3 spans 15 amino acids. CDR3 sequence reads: CASSQETGGWNTIYF. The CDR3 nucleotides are TGCGCCAGCAGCCAAGAGACAGGGGGATGGAACACCATATATTTT.